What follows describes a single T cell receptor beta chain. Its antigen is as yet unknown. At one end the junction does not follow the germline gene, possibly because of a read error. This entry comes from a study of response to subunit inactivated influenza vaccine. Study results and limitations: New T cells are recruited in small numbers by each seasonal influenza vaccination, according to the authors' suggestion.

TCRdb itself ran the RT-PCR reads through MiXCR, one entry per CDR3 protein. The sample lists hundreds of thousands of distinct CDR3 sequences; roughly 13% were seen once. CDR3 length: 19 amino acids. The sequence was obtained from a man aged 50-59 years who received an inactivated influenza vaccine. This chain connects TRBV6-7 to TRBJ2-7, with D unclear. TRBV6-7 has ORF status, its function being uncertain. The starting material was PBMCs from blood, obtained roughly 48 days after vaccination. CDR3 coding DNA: TGTGCCTGCAGTCTACTTCTGGTCTTCGCTAAACCGAGCTCCTACGAGCAGTACTTC. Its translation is CACSLLLVFAKPSSYEQYF.